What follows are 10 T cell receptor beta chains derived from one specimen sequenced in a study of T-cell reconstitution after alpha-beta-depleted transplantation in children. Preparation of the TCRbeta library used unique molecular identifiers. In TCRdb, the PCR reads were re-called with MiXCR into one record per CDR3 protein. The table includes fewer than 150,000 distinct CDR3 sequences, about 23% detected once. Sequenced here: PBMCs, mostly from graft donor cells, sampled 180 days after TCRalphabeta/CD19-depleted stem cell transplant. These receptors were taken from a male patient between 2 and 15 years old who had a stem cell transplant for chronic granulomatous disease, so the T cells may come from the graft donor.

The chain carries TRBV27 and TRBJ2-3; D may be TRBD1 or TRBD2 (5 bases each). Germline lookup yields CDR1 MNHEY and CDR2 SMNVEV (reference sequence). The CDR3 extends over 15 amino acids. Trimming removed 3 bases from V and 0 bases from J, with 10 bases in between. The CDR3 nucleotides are TGTGCCAGCAGTTTTGGGACGCCGAGCACAGATACGCAGTATTTT. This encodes CASSFGTPSTDTQYF.

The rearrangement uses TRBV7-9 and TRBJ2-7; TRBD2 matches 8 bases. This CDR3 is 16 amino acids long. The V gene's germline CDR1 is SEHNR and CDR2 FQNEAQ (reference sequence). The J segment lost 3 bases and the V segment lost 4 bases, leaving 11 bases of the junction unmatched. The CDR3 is CASSSSPGTRHYEQYF. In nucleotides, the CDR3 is TGTGCCAGCAGCTCAAGTCCCGGGACTAGACACTACGAGCAGTACTTC.

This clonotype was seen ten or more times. Here the CDR3 DNA reads TGTGCCAGCAGGGGAGGGGAGCTGTTTTTT. Protein product: CASRGGELFF. The chain links TRBV12-3 or TRBV12-4 to TRBJ2-2; D ambiguous. Trimming pared 6 bases from V and 8 bases from J, leaving 4 bases between. The CDR3 is 10 residues long.

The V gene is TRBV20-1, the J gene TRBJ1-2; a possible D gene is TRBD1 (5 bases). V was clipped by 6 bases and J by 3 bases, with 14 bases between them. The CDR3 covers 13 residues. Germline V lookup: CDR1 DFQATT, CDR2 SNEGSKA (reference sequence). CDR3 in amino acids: CSADQGMDYGYTF. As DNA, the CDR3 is TGCAGTGCCGACCAGGGTATGGACTATGGCTACACCTTC.

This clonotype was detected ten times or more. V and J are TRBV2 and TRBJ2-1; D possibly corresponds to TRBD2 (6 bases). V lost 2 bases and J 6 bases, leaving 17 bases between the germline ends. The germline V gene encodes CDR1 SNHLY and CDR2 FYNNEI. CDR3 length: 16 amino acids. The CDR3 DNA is TGTGCCAGCAGTGAAAGCCGTCTAGCGCCAGTCAATGAGCAGTTCTTC. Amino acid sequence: CASSESRLAPVNEQFF.

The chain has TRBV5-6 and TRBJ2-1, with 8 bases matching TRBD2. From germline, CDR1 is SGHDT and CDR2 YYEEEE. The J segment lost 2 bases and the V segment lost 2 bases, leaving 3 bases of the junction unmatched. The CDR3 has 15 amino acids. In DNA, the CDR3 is TGTGCCAGCAGCTTTTGGCGGGGGGCCTACAATGAGCAGTTCTTC. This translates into CASSFWRGAYNEQFF.

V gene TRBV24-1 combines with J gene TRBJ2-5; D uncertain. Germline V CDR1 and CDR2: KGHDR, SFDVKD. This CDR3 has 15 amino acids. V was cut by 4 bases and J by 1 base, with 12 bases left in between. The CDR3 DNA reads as TGTGCCACCAGTGACCCTACAGCATCCCAAGAGACCCAGTACTTC. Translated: CATSDPTASQETQYF.

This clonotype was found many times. CDR3 DNA sequence: TGCAGTGCTAGACCCCCCTGGGACACGGCGGGAGGACGAGGTGAGCAGTTCTTC. This translates into CSARPPWDTAGGRGEQFF. The chain recombines TRBV20-1 with TRBJ2-1; 8 bases match TRBD2. CDR1 is DFQATT and CDR2 is SNEGSKA in the germline V gene (reference sequence). The CDR3 loop spans 18 amino acids. Unmatched junction bases numbered 21, after V lost 2 bases and J lost 9 bases.

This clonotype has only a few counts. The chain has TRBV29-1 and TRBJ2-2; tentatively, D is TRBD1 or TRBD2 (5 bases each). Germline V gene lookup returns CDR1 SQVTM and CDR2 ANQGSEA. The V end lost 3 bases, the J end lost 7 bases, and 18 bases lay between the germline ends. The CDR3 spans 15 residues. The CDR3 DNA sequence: TGCAGCGTTGAGCAAGTGTTGGGGGAGATCGGGGAGCTGTTTTTT. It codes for CSVEQVLGEIGELFF.

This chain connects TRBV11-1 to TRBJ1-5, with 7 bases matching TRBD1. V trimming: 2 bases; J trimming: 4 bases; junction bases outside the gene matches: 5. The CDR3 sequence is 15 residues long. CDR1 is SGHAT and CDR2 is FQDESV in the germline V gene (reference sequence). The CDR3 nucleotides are TGTGCCAGCAGCTTATCAGGGGGAGCAAATCAGCCCCAGCATTTT. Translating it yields CASSLSGGANQPQHF.